Listed below are T cell receptor beta chains from one sample, sequenced in a study of cytomegalovirus exposure and HLA in healthy donors. Clones were sequenced by immunoSEQ multiplex PCR, and TCRdb holds only the in-frame ones, with some missing. The sample consists of over 150,000 clones, 80% to 85% of them appearing once. Sequenced sample: PBMCs. These receptors originate from a boy between 2 and 10 years old in good health and CMV-seronegative. CDR3s include the opening cysteine and the closing phenylalanine or tryptophan. D genes are given only for firm matches. Expanded clones are given a class, and other clones once, few, many or no size at all.

>TRBJ2-2|NA|TRBV5-1|NA
CASSWGRDTSGNTGELFF
TGCGCCAGCAGCTGGGGACGGGACACCTCAGGAAACACCGGGGAGCTGTTTTTT
>TRBJ1-2|NA|TRBV29-1|TRBD1
CSVVGDILQGANNYGYTF
TGCAGCGTTGTCGGGGACATACTTCAGGGGGCGAATAACTATGGCTACACCTTC
>TRBJ2-3|NA|TRBV14|NA
CASSQDPSSGVTGWDTQYF
TGTGCCAGCAGCCAAGATCCCTCCTCGGGAGTCACCGGGTGGGATACGCAGTATTTT
>TRBJ2-3|few|TRBV29-1|NA
CSAGGPRTDTQYF
TGCAGCGCCGGAGGCCCCCGCACAGATACGCAGTATTTT
>TRBJ1-2|NA|TRBV9|NA
CASSPHLSGGVGYTF
TGTGCCAGCAGCCCCCACTTGTCGGGGGGCGTGGGCTACACCTTC
>TRBJ1-1|NA|TRBV28|NA
CASSFPLTGTEAFF
TGTGCCAGCAGTTTCCCTCTAACGGGGACTGAAGCTTTCTTT
>TRBJ1-2|NA|TRBV29-1|NA
CSVRRRGDDGYTF
TGCAGCGTACGAAGACGGGGGGATGATGGCTACACCTTC
>TRBJ2-3|NA|TRBV19|TRBD1
CASQTGGGTDTQYF
TGTGCCAGCCAGACAGGGGGCGGGACAGATACGCAGTATTTT
>TRBJ1-5|NA|TRBV27|NA
CASSLNRVQPQHF
TGTGCCAGCAGTTTGAACCGAGTTCAGCCCCAGCATTTT
>TRBJ2-5|once|TRBV10-2|NA
CASSVSPETQYF
TGCGCCAGCAGTGTGAGCCCAGAGACCCAGTACTTC
>TRBJ2-1|NA|TRBV21-1|NA
CASSKMPGSYNEQFF
TGTGCCAGCAGCAAAATGCCGGGCTCCTACAATGAGCAGTTCTTC
>TRBJ2-3|NA|TRBV5-1|TRBD2
CASSPDWGGRSTDTQYF
TGCGCCAGCAGCCCGGACTGGGGCGGGAGAAGCACAGATACGCAGTATTTT
>TRBJ2-5|NA|TRBV6-6|TRBD2
CASSPVRLAGEQYF
TGTGCCAGCAGCCCCGTACGTCTAGCGGGTGAGCAGTACTTC
>TRBJ2-7|few|TRBV4-1|NA
CASSQEWAYEQYF
TGCGCCAGCAGCCAAGAATGGGCTTACGAGCAGTACTTC
>TRBJ1-5|NA|TRBV7-9|NA
CASTPLDTGKGSNQPQHF
TGTGCCAGCACCCCACTGGACACAGGCAAGGGTAGCAATCAGCCCCAGCATTTT
>TRBJ1-1|NA|TRBV18|TRBD1
CASSYRDRGNTEAFF
TGTGCCAGCTCCTATAGGGACAGGGGGAACACTGAAGCTTTCTTT
>TRBJ1-1|few|TRBV6-5|NA
CASRPGLTNTEAFF
TGTGCCAGCAGGCCGGGACTGACGAACACTGAAGCTTTCTTT
>TRBJ1-2|NA|TRBV5-1|TRBD1
CASSLETDRVAGYTF
TGCGCCAGCAGCCTTGAAACCGACAGGGTTGCTGGCTACACCTTC
>TRBJ2-7|few|TRBV7-8|TRBD1
CASSLGRDRESSYEQYF
TGTGCCAGCAGCTTAGGCAGGGACAGGGAAAGCTCCTACGAGCAGTACTTC
>TRBJ2-1|NA|TRBV7-9|TRBD2
CASSFLAGGSSYNEQFF
TGTGCCAGCAGCTTCCTAGCGGGAGGGAGCTCCTACAATGAGCAGTTCTTC
>TRBJ2-2|NA|TRBV30|NA
CAWTGDRNTGELFF
TGTGCCTGGACCGGCGACAGGAACACCGGGGAGCTGTTTTTT
>TRBJ1-3|NA|TRBV7-9|NA
CASSPDSSLPGNTIYF
TGTGCCAGCAGCCCGGACAGTTCCTTACCTGGAAACACCATATATTTT
>TRBJ2-1|NA|TRBV6-1|TRBD1
CASSGRPTGVGENEQFF
TGTGCCAGCAGTGGTCGTCCGACAGGGGTTGGGGAGAATGAGCAGTTCTTC
>TRBJ2-1|NA|TRBV27|TRBD1
CASSFWDRGNEQFF
TGTGCCAGCAGTTTTTGGGACAGGGGCAATGAGCAGTTCTTC
>TRBJ2-3|NA|TRBV2|NA
CASSEDVGTQYF
TGTGCCAGCAGTGAAGACGTCGGTACGCAGTATTTT
>TRBJ2-7|once|TRBV7-6|TRBD1
CASSLGRTGWSEQYF
TGTGCCAGCAGCTTAGGAAGGACAGGATGGAGCGAGCAGTACTTC
>TRBJ1-2|few|TRBV28|NA
CASIGAAVSNYGYTF
TGTGCCAGCATTGGGGCCGCAGTTTCTAACTATGGCTACACCTTC
>TRBJ2-3|once|TRBV27|NA
CASSPSRGAGHADTQYF
TGTGCCAGCAGTCCCTCCCGAGGAGCGGGCCACGCAGATACGCAGTATTTT
>TRBJ2-6|NA|TRBV27|NA
CASGGGVAGANVLTF
TGTGCCAGCGGGGGAGGTGTAGCTGGGGCCAACGTCCTGACTTTC
>TRBJ1-3|few|TRBV28|TRBD1
CASRRDRDSGNTIYF
TGTGCCAGCAGGCGGGACAGGGACTCTGGAAACACCATATATTTT
>TRBJ1-6|NA|TRBV6-1|TRBD1
CASSGTAYNSPLHF
TGTGCCAGCAGCGGGACAGCTTATAATTCACCCCTCCACTTT
>TRBJ2-7|NA|TRBV27|TRBD1
CASSLRRGQGITQYF
TGTGCCAGCAGTTTAAGGAGGGGACAGGGAATTACGCAGTACTTC
>TRBJ2-2|NA|TRBV30|TRBD2
CAWSYGGGTGELFF
TGTGCCTGGAGTTACGGGGGGGGCACCGGGGAGCTGTTTTTT
>TRBJ2-1|NA|TRBV7-9|NA
CASSLSPSRDNFWVDEQFF
TGTGCCAGCAGCCTTTCCCCCTCACGGGACAACTTCTGGGTCGATGAGCAGTTCTTC
>TRBJ2-1|once|TRBV7-2|TRBD2
CASTPTSGSAFSYNEQFF
TGTGCCAGCACCCCGACTAGCGGATCAGCCTTCTCCTACAATGAGCAGTTCTTC
>TRBJ2-3|NA|TRBV5-4|NA
CASRNGGERSPDTQYF
TGTGCCAGCAGAAACGGTGGGGAGAGATCTCCGGATACGCAGTATTTT
>TRBJ1-5|once|TRBV7-9|NA
CASSLEAGNQPQHF
TGTGCCAGCAGCTTAGAGGCGGGCAATCAGCCCCAGCATTTT